These T cell receptor beta chains were read from a single sample in a study of CD8 T cells in ankylosing spondylitis. Using its own MiXCR run on the 5' RACE reads, TCRdb lists one record per CDR3 protein. The profile shows roughly 670,000 distinct CDR3 sequences, under 20% of them singletons. The sample was blood, either unsorted or a sorted T cell fraction (not recorded which). The receptors here all came from a male donor with ankylosing spondylitis. Each CDR3 is given with its conserved first and last residue. D genes are given only for firm matches. Not every row has a clone size; where given, it reads once, few, many or a size class.

v_gene	j_gene	abundance	d_gene	CDR3aa	CDR3nt
TRBV29-1	TRBJ2-2	few	TRBD2	CSVEAPGTSGTGELFF	TGCAGCGTTGAAGCCCCCGGGACTAGCGGGACCGGGGAGCTGTTTTTT
TRBV7-8	TRBJ1-1	-	-	CASSLASGLGGRTEAFF	TGTGCCAGCAGCTTAGCCTCAGGTTTGGGTGGGCGAACTGAAGCTTTCTTT
TRBV29-1	TRBJ2-1	-	-	CSVVRFRDQYEQFF	TGCAGCGTTGTTAGGTTCAGGGACCAATATGAGCAGTTCTTC
TRBV7-2	TRBJ1-2	-	-	CASSLAHGSLIPYGYTF	TGTGCCAGCAGCTTAGCACATGGGAGTCTAATTCCCTATGGCTACACCTTC
TRBV7-9	TRBJ1-4	many	-	CASSLPRGRGEKLFF	TGTGCCAGCAGCCTCCCCCGGGGACGAGGGGAAAAACTGTTTTTT
TRBV6-2/TRBV6-3	TRBJ2-5	-	-	CASSYGVLRPDSQETQYF	TGTGCCAGCAGTTACGGGGTTTTACGCCCAGACTCCCAAGAGACCCAGTACTTC
TRBV7-2	TRBJ2-5	few	-	CASSGTGETQYF	TGTGCCAGCAGCGGGACGGGGGAGACCCAGTACTTC
TRBV20-1	TRBJ1-5	few	-	CSASPGLGQPQHF	TGCAGTGCCTCCCCGGGGCTGGGTCAGCCCCAGCATTTT
TRBV30	TRBJ2-2	-	-	CAWSVLVTGELFF	TGTGCCTGGAGTGTACTAGTGACCGGGGAGCTGTTTTTT
TRBV30	TRBJ2-3	few	TRBD2	CASHWTSGNTDTQYF	TGTGCCTCCCACTGGACTAGCGGAAACACAGATACGCAGTATTTT
TRBV5-1	TRBJ2-7	-	TRBD1	CASSLDGTGDYEQYF	TGCGCCAGCAGCTTGGATGGGACAGGGGACTACGAGCAGTACTTC
TRBV28	TRBJ2-5	-	TRBD2	CASGTSAAAQETQYF	TGTGCCTCCGGGACTAGCGCCGCGGCCCAAGAGACCCAGTACTTC
TRBV24-1	TRBJ2-3	-	-	CATSDLGGRSTDTQYF	TGTGCCACCAGTGATTTGGGGGGACGGAGCACAGATACGCAGTATTTT
TRBV7-8	TRBJ2-4	few	-	CASSFERTLAKNIQYF	TGTGCCAGCAGCTTCGAGAGGACTCTAGCCAAAAACATTCAGTACTTC
TRBV10-3	TRBJ1-2	few	-	CAISQEQDYGYTF	TGTGCCATCAGTCAAGAACAGGACTATGGCTACACCTTC
TRBV5-1	TRBJ2-1	-	-	CASSYDILSYNEQFF	TGCGCCAGCAGCTACGACATCCTCTCCTACAATGAGCAGTTCTTC
TRBV5-1	TRBJ2-1	-	TRBD2	CASSPRTSGGSEQFF	TGCGCCAGCAGCCCTAGGACTAGCGGGGGCTCCGAGCAGTTCTTC
TRBV5-1	TRBJ2-7	few	-	CASSLAVTKTEQYF	TGCGCCAGCAGCTTGGCCGTAACAAAGACCGAGCAGTACTTC
TRBV10-3	TRBJ2-3	few	-	CAISESEGGTDTQYF	TGTGCCATCAGTGAGTCGGAGGGAGGCACAGATACGCAGTATTTT
TRBV5-1	TRBJ1-5	-	-	CASSLGDYQPQHF	TGCGCCAGCAGCTTGGGGGACTATCAGCCCCAGCATTTT
TRBV9	TRBJ2-7	few	-	CASSVGDADYEQYF	TGTGCCAGCAGCGTAGGTGACGCCGACTACGAGCAGTACTTC
TRBV27	TRBJ2-1	few	TRBD1	CASSLLGTGAYEQFF	TGTGCCAGCAGTCTCCTCGGGACAGGGGCCTATGAGCAGTTCTTC
TRBV12-3/TRBV12-4	TRBJ2-5	-	-	CASSPGGNQETQYF	TGTGCCAGCAGTCCAGGGGGGAATCAAGAGACCCAGTACTTC
TRBV12-3/TRBV12-4	TRBJ2-7	many	-	CASKSQGARSHEQYF	TGTGCCAGCAAATCCCAGGGTGCTCGCTCCCACGAGCAGTACTTC
TRBV7-7	TRBJ1-5	few	TRBD1	CASSLATGDNYSNQPQHF	TGTGCTAGCAGCTTAGCCACAGGGGACAACTATAGCAATCAGCCCCAGCATTTT
TRBV10-2	TRBJ2-3	few	TRBD2	CASSEPSGGTYDTDTQYF	TGCGCCAGCAGTGAACCCAGCGGGGGGACCTACGACACAGATACGCAGTATTTT
TRBV6-2/TRBV6-3	TRBJ1-4	-	-	CASSYGKATNEKLFF	TGTGCCAGCAGTTACGGAAAAGCAACTAATGAAAAACTGTTTTTT
TRBV12-3/TRBV12-4	TRBJ2-3	-	TRBD2	CASRSTHSGGAWDTQYF	TGTGCCAGCAGATCAACCCATAGCGGGGGGGCGTGGGATACGCAGTATTTT
TRBV6-5	TRBJ2-3	-	-	CASSYDWSPLQMSTDTQYF	TGTGCCAGCAGTTACGATTGGAGTCCTCTTCAGATGAGTACAGATACGCAGTATTTT
TRBV29-1	TRBJ1-5	-	-	CSVVTDADQPQHF	TGCAGCGTGGTGACAGACGCGGATCAGCCCCAGCATTTT
TRBV12-3/TRBV12-4	TRBJ2-7	many	-	CASSLESGSEQYF	TGTGCCAGCAGCCTAGAGTCGGGTTCCGAGCAGTACTTC
TRBV29-1	TRBJ1-4	-	TRBD1	CSVLRTGEKLFF	TGCAGCGTCCTACGGACAGGTGAAAAACTGTTTTTT
TRBV19	TRBJ2-1	-	-	CASSAGLTIPYNEQFF	TGTGCCAGTAGTGCCGGACTAACTATTCCCTACAATGAGCAGTTCTTC
TRBV12-3/TRBV12-4	TRBJ2-6	few	-	CASTLESGANVLTF	TGTGCCAGCACCCTGGAGTCTGGGGCCAACGTCCTGACTTTC
TRBV10-3	TRBJ2-5	-	-	CAISASGGNQETQYF	TGTGCCATCAGTGCCTCCGGCGGGAACCAAGAGACCCAGTACTTC
TRBV7-3	TRBJ2-1	-	TRBD2	CASSLNPGTSGSYNEQFF	TGTGCCAGCAGCTTAAACCCGGGGACTAGCGGCTCCTACAATGAGCAGTTCTTC
TRBV5-1	TRBJ1-2	many	TRBD1	CASSEDRLYGYTF	TGCGCCAGCAGCGAGGACAGGCTCTATGGCTACACCTTC
TRBV4-1	TRBJ1-1	-	TRBD1	CASSQEGAGGKGNTEAFF	TGCGCCAGCAGCCAAGAAGGGGCAGGGGGCAAGGGGAACACTGAAGCTTTCTTT
TRBV5-6	TRBJ2-5	-	-	CASSLMRGQETQYF	TGTGCCAGCAGCTTGATGCGTGGGCAAGAGACCCAGTACTTC
TRBV19	TRBJ2-7	-	TRBD2	CASSISGSHEQYF	TGTGCCAGTAGTATTAGCGGGAGCCACGAGCAGTACTTC
TRBV12-3/TRBV12-4	TRBJ2-7	many	-	CASSPSWRIHEQYF	TGTGCCAGCAGCCCGTCGTGGCGAATACACGAGCAGTACTTC
TRBV20-1	TRBJ2-3	-	-	CSARVERRDTDTQYF	TGCAGTGCTAGAGTTGAGCGCAGGGACACAGATACGCAGTATTTT
TRBV20-1	TRBJ2-2	-	-	CSAQSGTSNTGELFF	TGCAGTGCCCAATCCGGGACTTCGAACACCGGGGAGCTGTTTTTT
TRBV5-5	TRBJ2-7	many	-	CASSLDLTATFYEQYF	TGTGCCAGCAGCTTGGATTTGACAGCAACTTTCTACGAGCAGTACTTC
TRBV12-3/TRBV12-4	TRBJ2-5	many	-	CASSFGASRETQYF	TGTGCCAGCAGCTTTGGGGCTAGCCGAGAGACCCAGTACTTC
TRBV9	TRBJ1-4	few	TRBD1	CASSSGDSRGGKLFF	TGTGCCAGCAGCTCGGGGGACAGCCGGGGAGGAAAACTGTTTTTT
TRBV12-3/TRBV12-4	TRBJ2-7	few	TRBD2	CASSAVAGGYEQYF	TGTGCCAGCAGTGCCGTAGCGGGAGGGTACGAGCAGTACTTC
TRBV29-1	TRBJ2-7	-	-	CSVEIVGQDDYEQYF	TGCAGCGTTGAAATAGTAGGTCAAGACGACTACGAGCAGTACTTC
TRBV6-5	TRBJ2-6	-	-	CASSYAISGANVLTF	TGTGCCAGCAGTTATGCGATCTCTGGGGCCAACGTCCTGACTTTC
TRBV6-5	TRBJ1-1	-	-	CASSFQRGEGRAFF	TGTGCCAGCAGTTTCCAGCGGGGGGAGGGTAGAGCTTTCTTT
TRBV12-3/TRBV12-4	TRBJ2-1	-	-	CASSSPYDNEQFF	TGTGCCAGCAGTTCCCCCTACGACAATGAGCAGTTCTTC
TRBV12-3/TRBV12-4	TRBJ2-5	many	TRBD2	CASSPHRLAAHQETQYF	TGTGCCAGCAGTCCACACAGACTAGCGGCTCACCAAGAGACCCAGTACTTC
TRBV29-1	TRBJ2-7	-	TRBD2	CSVGVGGLAGFSSYEQYF	TGCAGCGTTGGAGTAGGCGGACTAGCGGGCTTCAGCTCCTACGAGCAGTACTTC
TRBV15	TRBJ2-7	few	TRBD1	CATSGPTGLYEQYF	TGTGCCACCAGCGGACCGACAGGGCTCTACGAGCAGTACTTC
TRBV5-1	TRBJ2-6	-	-	CASSLQIRSGDHSGANVLTF	TGCGCCAGCAGCTTGCAGATTAGAAGTGGAGATCACTCTGGGGCCAACGTCCTGACTTTC
TRBV11-2	TRBJ2-1	-	TRBD2	CASSLTGLAGGPEQFF	TGTGCCAGCAGCTTAACCGGGCTAGCGGGGGGGCCTGAGCAGTTCTTC